This T cell receptor beta chain was sequenced in a study of Ad26.COV2.S vaccination and SARS-CoV-2 variants. Study observations and caveats: It was reported that spike-specific CD8+ and CD4+ T cell responses were substantially broad after vaccination. Those who received the vaccine showed greater spike-specific TCR breadth than those given placebo.

This CDR3 is 13 amino acids long. The V end lost 7 bases, the J end lost 2 bases, and 13 bases lay between the germline ends. Germline V lookup: CDR1 SGHTS, CDR2 YDEGEE. Note on this clone: Antigen: not known.

Measured with immunoSEQ multiplex PCR; TCRdb has only the in-frame clones, and not every one. The table lists fewer than 500,000 clones, 90% of them singletons. Noted treatment: about 20 received Ad26.COV2.S at low or high dose, single or two shots; 5 received placebo; per-sample allocation not given. Vaccine and placebo recipients were sampled on day 63 after the first injection. In the vaccine, an Ad26 vector expressed the SARS-CoV-2 spike of the Wuhan strain. The sample was peripheral blood, taken in a trial of Ad26.COV2.S vaccine versus placebo. The receptor was isolated from a person aged 18-65 years who received the Ad26.COV2.S COVID-19 vaccine or a placebo. The chain joins TRBV5-8 to TRBJ2-7; D may be TRBD1 (6 bases). This CDR3 is CASLQGWAYEQYF. CDR3 nucleotides: TGTGCCAGCCTACAGGGTTGGGCCTACGAGCAGTACTTC.